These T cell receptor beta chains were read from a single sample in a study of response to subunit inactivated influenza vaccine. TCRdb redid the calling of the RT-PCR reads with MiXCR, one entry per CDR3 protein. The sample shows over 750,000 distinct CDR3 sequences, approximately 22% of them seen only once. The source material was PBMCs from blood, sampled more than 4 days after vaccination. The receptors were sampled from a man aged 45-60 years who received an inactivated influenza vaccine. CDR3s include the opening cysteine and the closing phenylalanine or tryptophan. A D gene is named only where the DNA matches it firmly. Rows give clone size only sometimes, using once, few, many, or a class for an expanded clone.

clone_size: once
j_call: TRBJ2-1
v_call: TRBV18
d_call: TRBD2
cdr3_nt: TGTGACAGCTCACCGTCCGGGAGGAGCTACAATGAGCAGTTCTTC
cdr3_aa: CDSSPSGRSYNEQFF

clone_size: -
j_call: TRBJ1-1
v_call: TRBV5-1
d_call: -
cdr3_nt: TGCGCCAGCAGCAATCCAGACAGAGAGAACACTGAAGCTTTCTTT
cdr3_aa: CASSNPDRENTEAFF

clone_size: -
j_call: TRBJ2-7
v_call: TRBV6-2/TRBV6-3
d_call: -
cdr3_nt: TGTGCCAGCAGTTCTGGGGACCTGTACGAGCAGTACTTC
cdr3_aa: CASSSGDLYEQYF

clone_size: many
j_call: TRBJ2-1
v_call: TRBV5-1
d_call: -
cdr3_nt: TGCGCCAGCAGCTTGAGTTATGGGCTAGGGAATGAGCAGTTCTTC
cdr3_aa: CASSLSYGLGNEQFF

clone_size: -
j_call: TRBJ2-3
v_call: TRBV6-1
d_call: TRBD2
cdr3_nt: TGTGCCAGCAACCCATCGAGCGGGGGTAGCACAGATACGCAGTATTTT
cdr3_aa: CASNPSSGGSTDTQYF

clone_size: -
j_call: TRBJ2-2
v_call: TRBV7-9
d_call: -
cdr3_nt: TGTGCCAGCTCACTACTTCAGACAGCGAACACCGGGGAGCTGTTTTTT
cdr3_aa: CASSLLQTANTGELFF

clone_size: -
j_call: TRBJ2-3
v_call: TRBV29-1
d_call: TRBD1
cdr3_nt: TGCAGCATTTGGGACAGGGAAAGCACAGATACGCAGTATTTT
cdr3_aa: CSIWDRESTDTQYF

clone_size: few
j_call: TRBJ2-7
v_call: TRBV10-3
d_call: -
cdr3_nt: TGTGCCACCCTGGGCTCCTACGAGCAGTACTTC
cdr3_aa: CATLGSYEQYF

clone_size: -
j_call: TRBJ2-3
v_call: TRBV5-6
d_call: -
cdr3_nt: TGTGCCAGCAGCACCTTAACAGTTCGCTTCGGGATCGGCAAAGATACGCAGTATTTT
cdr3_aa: CASSTLTVRFGIGKDTQYF

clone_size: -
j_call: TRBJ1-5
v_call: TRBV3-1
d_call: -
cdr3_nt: TGTGCCAGCAGCCAAGATGTGACAGTAAATCAGCCCCAGCATTTT
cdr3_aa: CASSQDVTVNQPQHF

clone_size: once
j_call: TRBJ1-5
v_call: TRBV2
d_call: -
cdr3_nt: TGTGCCAGCAGTGCTACAGGGCATCAGCCCCAGCATTTT
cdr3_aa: CASSATGHQPQHF

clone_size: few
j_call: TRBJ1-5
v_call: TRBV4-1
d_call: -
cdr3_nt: TGCGCCAGCAGCCAAGAGTGGGATAGCAATCAGCCCCAGCATTTT
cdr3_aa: CASSQEWDSNQPQHF

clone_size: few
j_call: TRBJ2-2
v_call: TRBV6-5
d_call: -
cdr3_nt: TGTGCCAGCACTTTGGAACAGGAATTTATGAGCGGGGAGCTGTTTTTT
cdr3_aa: CASTLEQEFMSGELFF

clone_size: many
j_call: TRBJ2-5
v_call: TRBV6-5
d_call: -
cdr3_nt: TGTGCCAGCAGTTACGGCGAAAGGGGGGGGGGTCGAGAGACCCAGTACTTC
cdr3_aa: CASSYGERGGGRETQYF

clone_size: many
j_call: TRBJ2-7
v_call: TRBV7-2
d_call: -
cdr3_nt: TGTGCCAGCAGCTACATGGACAGAACCTACGAGCAGTACTTC
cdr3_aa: CASSYMDRTYEQYF

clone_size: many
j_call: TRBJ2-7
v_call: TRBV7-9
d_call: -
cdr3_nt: TGTGCCAGCAGCCCGGGACACGACTACGAGCAGTACTTC
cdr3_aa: CASSPGHDYEQYF

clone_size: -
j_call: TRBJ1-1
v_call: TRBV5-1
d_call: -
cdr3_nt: TGCGCCAGCAGCTACCCAGGAGAGAACACTGAAGCTTTCTTT
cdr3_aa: CASSYPGENTEAFF

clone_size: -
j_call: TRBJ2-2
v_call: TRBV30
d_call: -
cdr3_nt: TGTGCCTGGACCCTCACCGGGGAGCTGTTTTTT
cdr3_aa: CAWTLTGELFF

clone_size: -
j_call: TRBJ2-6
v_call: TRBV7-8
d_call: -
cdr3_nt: TGTGCCAGCAGAAGTGGACAACGCTCTGGGGCCAACGTCCTGACTTTC
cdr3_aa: CASRSGQRSGANVLTF

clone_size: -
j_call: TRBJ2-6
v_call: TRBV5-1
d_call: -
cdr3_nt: TGCGCCAGCAGCTTTCTGGACCTCTCCTCTGGGGCCAACGTCCTGACTTTC
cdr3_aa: CASSFLDLSSGANVLTF

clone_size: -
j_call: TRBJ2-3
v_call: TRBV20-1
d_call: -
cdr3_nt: TGCAGTGCTATCGGACCAGCCAGCACAGATACGCAGTATTTT
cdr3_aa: CSAIGPASTDTQYF

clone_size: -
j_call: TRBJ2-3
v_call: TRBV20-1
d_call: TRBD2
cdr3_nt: TGCAGTGCTCGACGGGACTACACAGATACGCAGTATTTT
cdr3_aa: CSARRDYTDTQYF

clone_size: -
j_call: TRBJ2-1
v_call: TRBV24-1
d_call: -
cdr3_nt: TGTGCCACCAGTGATTTGCCCGGGGCAGGCCCTCGCTACAATGAGCAGTTCTTC
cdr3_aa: CATSDLPGAGPRYNEQFF

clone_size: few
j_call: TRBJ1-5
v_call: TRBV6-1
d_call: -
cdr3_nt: TGTGCCAGCACCCTCGGGGGGGCGAGCAATCAGCCCCAGCATTTT
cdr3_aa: CASTLGGASNQPQHF

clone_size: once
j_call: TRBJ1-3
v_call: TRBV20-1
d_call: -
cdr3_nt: TGCAGTGCTAGCCAGAGCGGAGGGTTTACCTCTGGAAACACCATATATTTT
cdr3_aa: CSASQSGGFTSGNTIYF

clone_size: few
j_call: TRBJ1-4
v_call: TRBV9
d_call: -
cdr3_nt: TGTGCCAGCAGCGCATCGGACAGTCGGCCCCTAGAACTGTTTTTT
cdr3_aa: CASSASDSRPLELFF

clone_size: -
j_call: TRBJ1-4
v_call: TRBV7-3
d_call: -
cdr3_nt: TGTGCCAGCAGCCTAAACGACAGCCCCGGGAATGCGGCAACTAATGAAAAACTGTTTTTT
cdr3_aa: CASSLNDSPGNAATNEKLFF

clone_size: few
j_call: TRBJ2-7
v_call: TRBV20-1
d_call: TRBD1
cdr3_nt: TGCAGTGCTAGGTACCTTCCGGGACAGGGGAGGTCCGAGCAGTACTTC
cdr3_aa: CSARYLPGQGRSEQYF

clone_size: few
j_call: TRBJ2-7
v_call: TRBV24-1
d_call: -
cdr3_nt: TGTGCCACCAGTGACGCGTCAGGGAGCTCCTACGAGCAGTACTTC
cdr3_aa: CATSDASGSSYEQYF

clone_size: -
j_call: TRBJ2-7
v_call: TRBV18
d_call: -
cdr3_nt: TGTGCCAGCTCAGACAGGTTTGACGAGCAGTACTTC
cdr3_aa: CASSDRFDEQYF

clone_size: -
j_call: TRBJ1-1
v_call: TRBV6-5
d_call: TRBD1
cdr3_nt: TGTGCCAGCAGTTACAGCCCGGGGACAGGTTTGAACACTGAAGCTTTCTTT
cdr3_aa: CASSYSPGTGLNTEAFF

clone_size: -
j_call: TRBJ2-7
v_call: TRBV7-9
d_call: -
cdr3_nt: TGTGCCAGCAGCTACCTCTCGGGAAGCTCCTACGAGCAGTACTTC
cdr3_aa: CASSYLSGSSYEQYF

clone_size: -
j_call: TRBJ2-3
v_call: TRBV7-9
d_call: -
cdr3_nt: TGTGCCAGCAGCTTATGGAGGTCGGATACGCAGTATTTT
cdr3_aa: CASSLWRSDTQYF

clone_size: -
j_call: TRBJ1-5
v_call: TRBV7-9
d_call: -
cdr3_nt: TGTGCCAGCAGCTTAGGTTTTCAGCCCCAGCATTTT
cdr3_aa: CASSLGFQPQHF

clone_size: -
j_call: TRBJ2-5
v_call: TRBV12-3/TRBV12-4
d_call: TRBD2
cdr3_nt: TGTGCCAGCAGTTTAGTGGCTAGCGGGGGAGAGACCCAGTACTTC
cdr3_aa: CASSLVASGGETQYF

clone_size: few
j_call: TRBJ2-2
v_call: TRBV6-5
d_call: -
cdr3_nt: TGTGCCAGCAGTTATGAGATATTTAACACCGGGGAGCTGTTTTTT
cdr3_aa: CASSYEIFNTGELFF

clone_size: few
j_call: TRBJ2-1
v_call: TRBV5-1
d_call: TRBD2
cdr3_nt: TGCGCCAGCAGCTTGGGGCTAGCGGGAGACGGTGAGCAGTTCTTC
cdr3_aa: CASSLGLAGDGEQFF

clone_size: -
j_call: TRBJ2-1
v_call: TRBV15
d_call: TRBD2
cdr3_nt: TGTGCCACCAGCAAGACTAGCGCCCACAATGAGCAGTTCTTC
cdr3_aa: CATSKTSAHNEQFF

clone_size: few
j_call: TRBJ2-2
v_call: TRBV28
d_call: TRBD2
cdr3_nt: TGTGCCACCTTTGAAGGGACTAGCGCCACAGAGCTGTTTTTT
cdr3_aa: CATFEGTSATELFF

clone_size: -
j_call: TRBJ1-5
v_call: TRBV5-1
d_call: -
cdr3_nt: TGCGCCAGCAAACCCGGGGAGGGTAAGGATCAGCCCCAGCATTTT
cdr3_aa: CASKPGEGKDQPQHF

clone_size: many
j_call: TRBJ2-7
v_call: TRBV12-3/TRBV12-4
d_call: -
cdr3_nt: TGTGCCAGCAGTTTATTCGGATCCTACGAGCAGTACTTC
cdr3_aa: CASSLFGSYEQYF

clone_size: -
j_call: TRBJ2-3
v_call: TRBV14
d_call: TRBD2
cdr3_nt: TGTGCCAGCAGCCAAGATCATTGGCTAGCGGGAGCGGATACGCAGTATTTT
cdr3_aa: CASSQDHWLAGADTQYF

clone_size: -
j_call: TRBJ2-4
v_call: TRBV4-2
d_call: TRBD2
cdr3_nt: TGTGCCAGCAGCCAAGGCGCCAGCGGGGGGGCCAAAAACATTCAGTACTTC
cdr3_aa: CASSQGASGGAKNIQYF